The 29 T cell receptor beta chains presented below share a single source sample, sequenced in a study of blood T cell repertoires in COVID-19. Profiling relied on immunoSEQ multiplex PCR, and the TCRdb table lists in-frame clones only, not all of them. The table lists around 68,000 clones, 70% to 85% of them singletons. Sequencing was carried out using peripheral blood. Every receptor here comes from a man older than 75 with active COVID-19.

This chain joins TRBV7-2 and TRBJ2-5; the D is unclear. CDR1 is SGHTA and CDR2 is FQGNSA in the germline V gene. The CDR3 is 14 residues long. Trimming removed 2 bases from V and 5 bases from J, with 12 bases in between. CDR3: CASSLYDISETQYF. The CDR3 coding sequence is TGTGCCAGCAGCTTATACGACATAAGCGAGACCCAGTACTTC.

The rearrangement links TRBV19 to TRBJ1-1; 7 bases fit TRBD1. The germline gives CDR1 LNHDA, CDR2 SQIVND (reference sequence). Germline trimming cut 4 bases from V and 5 bases from J; bases unmatched to any gene: 7. The CDR3 has 14 amino acids. This CDR3 is CASSRRGQWTEAFF. As DNA, the CDR3 is TGTGCCAGTAGTAGAAGGGGACAGTGGACTGAAGCTTTCTTT.

This chain joins TRBV9 and TRBJ2-7, with TRBD2 matching over 8 bases. This CDR3 has 14 residues. Germline trimming cut 0 bases from V and 3 bases from J; bases unmatched to any gene: 2. Per the germline V gene, CDR1 is SGDLS and CDR2 is YYNGEE. CDR3: CASSVDLAGYEQYF. CDR3 nucleotides: TGTGCCAGCAGCGTAGATCTAGCGGGCTACGAGCAGTACTTC.

The genes are TRBV7-2 and TRBJ2-6; D perhaps matches TRBD1 (6 bases). The CDR3 runs to 15 residues. Trimming removed 10 bases from V and 2 bases from J, with 15 bases in between. The germline gives CDR1 SGHTA, CDR2 FQGNSA. In nucleotides, the CDR3 is TGTGCCACCGGAAACCAGGGGACTGGGGCCAACGTCCTGACTTTC. It specifies CATGNQGTGANVLTF.

Here the CDR3 reads CASSLTVGGYSGNTIYF. As DNA, the CDR3 is TGCGCCAGCAGCTTGACCGTAGGGGGTTACTCTGGAAACACCATATATTTT. The V and J genes are TRBV5-1 and TRBJ1-3, with D tentatively TRBD1 (6 bases). The germline V and J ends were trimmed by 1 base and 0 bases, with 14 bases remaining between them. Germline V gene lookup returns CDR1 SGHRS and CDR2 YFSETQ. This CDR3 region has 17 residues.

The chain employs TRBV20-1 and TRBJ1-2, with TRBD1 identical over 7 bases. V lost 3 bases to trimming and J lost 1 base; unmatched junction nucleotides: 14. CDR1 is DFQATT and CDR2 is SNEGSKA in the germline V gene (reference sequence). This CDR3 is built from 17 residues. CDR3 protein: CSASYIAGQTNNYGYTF. The CDR3 DNA is TGCAGTGCTAGTTATATCGCGGGACAGACTAATAACTATGGCTACACCTTC.

V usage is TRBV9 and J usage is TRBJ2-1; TRBD2 agrees at 11 bases. Germline CDR1 reads SGDLS; CDR2 reads YYNGEE. Germline trimming cut 0 bases from V and 5 bases from J; bases unmatched to any gene: 7. CDR3 length equals 17 residues. The CDR3 DNA reads TGTGCCAGCAGCGTAGGAGCTAGCGGGAGGATGGACAATGAGCAGTTCTTC. It encodes CASSVGASGRMDNEQFF.

This CDR3 is CASSLIAGGQDTQYF. The CDR3 DNA sequence: TGTGCCAGCAGCTTAATAGCGGGGGGGCAAGATACGCAGTATTTT. This chain connects TRBV7-2 to TRBJ2-3; 11 nucleotides match TRBD2. The CDR3 extends over 15 amino acids. The trim removed 2 bases at V and 5 bases at J, leaving 3 bases unmatched. Looked up from germline, CDR1 is SGHTA and CDR2 is FQGNSA.

The chain links TRBV6-6 to TRBJ2-7, with 15 nucleotides matching TRBD2. V shed 5 bases and J 0 bases; nucleotides not matched to a gene: 5. This CDR3 comprises 17 residues. Germline V CDR1 and CDR2: MNHNY, SVGAGI (reference sequence). The CDR3 loop is CASSLGTSGRISYEQYF. For the CDR3, the DNA is TGTGCCAGCAGTCTAGGGACTAGCGGGAGGATCTCCTACGAGCAGTACTTC.

The chain carries TRBV28 and TRBJ1-5; possibly TRBD1 for D (5 bases). This CDR3 is 16 amino acids long. The V gene lost 3 bases and the J gene lost 6 bases, with 18 bases spanning the gap. Germline-derived CDR1 and CDR2 are MDHEN and SYDVKM. The CDR3 is CASSFSGVRRGQPQHF. DNA for the CDR3: TGTGCCAGCAGTTTTTCCGGGGTGAGGAGGGGTCAGCCCCAGCATTTT.

The CDR3 DNA is TGTGCCACCAGCAAACTCCCGGGGGTGAGTCGAAATAGCAATCAGCCCCAGCATTTT. The encoded protein is CATSKLPGVSRNSNQPQHF. The chain employs TRBV15 and TRBJ1-5; D might be TRBD1 (5 bases). Trimming removed 4 bases from V and 0 bases from J, with 22 bases in between. Per the germline V gene, CDR1 is LNHNV and CDR2 is YYDKDF (reference sequence). This CDR3 comprises 19 residues.

The chain has TRBV4-3 and TRBJ2-4, with 16 bases lining up with TRBD2. V shed 5 bases and J 0 bases; nucleotides not matched to a gene: 4. The CDR3 spans 18 residues. Germline V gene sequence: CDR1 LGHNA, CDR2 YSLEER. The CDR3 DNA reads TGCGCCAGCAGCTCAGGGACTAGCGGGAGGGTAGCCAAAAACATTCAGTACTTC. It codes for CASSSGTSGRVAKNIQYF.

This chain uses TRBV7-2 with TRBJ2-5, with 12 positions matching TRBD2. This CDR3 is built from 19 residues. V lost 5 bases, J lost 5 bases, and 18 bases stayed unmatched. Per the germline V gene, CDR1 is SGHTA and CDR2 is FQGNSA. CDR3 residues: CASSKPLAGGPEWMETQYF. The DNA for the CDR3 is TGTGCCAGCAGCAAACCTCTAGCGGGAGGGCCAGAATGGATGGAGACCCAGTACTTC.

This clone has a handful of counts. The CDR3 sequence: CASSLQSPSTDTQYF. The CDR3 nucleotides read TGCGCCAGCAGCTTACAGAGCCCTAGCACAGATACGCAGTATTTT. The J gene is TRBJ2-3, the V gene TRBV5-1; D not resolved. Per germline, CDR1 SGHRS and CDR2 YFSETQ. V dropped 2 bases and J dropped 0 bases, with 10 bases sitting between them. The length of the CDR3 is 15 residues.

There are many counts of this clone. This sequence joins TRBV4-3 and TRBJ1-2, with D maybe TRBD1 (6 bases). CDR1 and CDR2 (germline): LGHNA, YSLEER. Deletions cut 3 bases from V and 4 bases from J, with 18 bases between. This CDR3 contains 16 residues. CDR3 sequence: CASSHIVTGTPYGYTF. For the CDR3, the DNA is TGCGCCAGCAGCCACATAGTTACCGGGACACCCTATGGCTACACCTTC.

This sequence joins TRBV27 and TRBJ2-5, with 7 bases lining up with TRBD1. With 4 bases clipped from V and 4 bases from J, the junction kept 6 bases outside the gene matches. There are 14 residues in the CDR3. The V gene's germline CDR1 is MNHEY and CDR2 SMNVEV (reference sequence). The CDR3 sequence: CASSYNRGTETQYF. The CDR3 DNA follows: TGTGCCAGCAGTTACAACAGGGGCACAGAGACCCAGTACTTC.

The chain uses TRBV7-2 and TRBJ2-7; 7 nucleotides match TRBD2. V lost 1 base, J lost 7 bases, and 1 base stayed unmatched. CDR1 is SGHTA and CDR2 is FQGNSA in the germline V gene. The CDR3 contains 12 residues. The CDR3 here is CASSLGGGEQYF. The CDR3 coding sequence is TGTGCCAGCAGCTTAGGGGGGGGTGAGCAGTACTTC.

The chain combines TRBV7-2 with TRBJ2-5, with D perhaps matching TRBD1 (5 bases). This CDR3 contains 14 residues. V lost 5 bases to trimming and J lost 3 bases, with 13 bases between them. Germline V gene lookup returns CDR1 SGHTA and CDR2 FQGNSA. The DNA for the CDR3 is TGTGCCAGCAGCACGCAAACAGGAAAAGAGACCCAGTACTTC. This gives the protein CASSTQTGKETQYF.

The genes are TRBV6-6 and TRBJ2-2, with D unclear. Germline V gene sequence: CDR1 MNHNY, CDR2 SVGAGI (reference sequence). This CDR3 has 12 residues. V was trimmed by 7 bases and J by 2 bases, leaving 5 bases between them. CDR3 nucleotides: TGTGCCAGCAATAGTAACACCGGGGAGCTGTTTTTT. Protein sequence: CASNSNTGELFF.

In its sample, this clone was seen once. This chain uses TRBV2 with TRBJ1-6, with D perhaps TRBD1 (6 bases). Germline V CDR1 and CDR2: SNHLY, FYNNEI. V was clipped by 4 bases and J by 2 bases, with 6 bases between them. The CDR3 is 14 residues long. CDR3 DNA sequence: TGTGCCAGCAGTGCAGGGGCCTATAATTCACCCCTCCACTTT. Amino acid sequence: CASSAGAYNSPLHF.

The gene calls are TRBV7-9 and TRBJ2-7; the match to TRBD1 covers 7 bases. Germline-derived CDR1 and CDR2 are SEHNR and FQNEAQ (reference sequence). The junction had 3 bases not matched to a gene; V was cut back by 6 bases and J by 4 bases. CDR3 length equals 12 residues. DNA of the CDR3: TGTGCCAGCAGGGGACAGACATACGAGCAGTACTTC. Translation gives CASRGQTYEQYF. The variable domain in full, completed from reference TRBV7-9 and TRBJ2-7, reads DTGVSQNPRHKITKRGQNVTFRCDPISEHNRLYWYRQTLGQGPEFLTYFQNEAQLEKSRLLSDRFSAERPKGSFSTLEIQRTEQGDSAMYLCASRGQTYEQYFGPGTRLTVT.

This chain connects TRBV29-1 to TRBJ2-1; 11 nucleotides match TRBD2. Germline CDR1 and CDR2: SQVTM and ANQGSEA. CDR3 length: 15 residues. V gave up 6 bases and J gave up 4 bases; unmatched junction bases: 8. The CDR3 nucleotides are TGCAGCGTGATGTGGGGACTAGCGGATTACAATGAGCAGTTCTTC. Its translation is CSVMWGLADYNEQFF.

The genes are TRBV27 and TRBJ2-5, with 8 bases matching TRBD1. Trimming removed 5 bases from V and 4 bases from J; junction bases left unmatched: 15. The CDR3 spans 17 residues. Germline CDR1 MNHEY, CDR2 SMNVEV (reference sequence). The CDR3 DNA sequence: TGTGCCAGCAGTCCAATAACGCGGACAGGGACAAGAGAGACCCAGTACTTC. Protein sequence: CASSPITRTGTRETQYF.

J is TRBJ2-1 and V is TRBV6-1; D is possibly TRBD1 (6 bases). The CDR3 consists of 14 residues. V was shortened by 3 bases and J by 4 bases, with 10 bases between the two germline ends. Germline CDR1 reads MNHNS; CDR2 reads SASEGT. This CDR3 reads CASSDWTVYNEQFF. CDR3 DNA sequence: TGTGCCAGCAGTGATTGGACAGTTTACAATGAGCAGTTCTTC.

The chain recombines TRBV10-3 with TRBJ2-3; 10 nucleotides match TRBD2. Germline V gene sequence: CDR1 ENHRY, CDR2 SYGVKD. The CDR3 loop spans 16 amino acids. J lost 0 bases, V lost 8 bases, and 8 bases had no gene match. CDR3 sequence (DNA): TGTGCCATCGGGAAAACAGCGGGAGGGAGCACAGATACGCAGTATTTT. Residues: CAIGKTAGGSTDTQYF.

Points on this clone: Other DNA sequences in this sample translate to the same CDR3. The chain carries TRBV6-5 and TRBJ1-1, with a tentative D call TRBD1 (6 bases). CDR3 size: 14 residues. The V gene lost 6 bases and the J gene lost 5 bases, with 16 bases spanning the gap. Germline CDR1 is MNHEY and CDR2 is SVGAGI. CDR3 nucleotides: TGTGCCAGCAGCTGGGGTCAGGGGCGGACTGAAGCTTTCTTT. Its translation: CASSWGQGRTEAFF.

The V gene is TRBV15, the J gene TRBJ1-3, with TRBD1 matching over 9 bases. Per the germline V gene, CDR1 is LNHNV and CDR2 is YYDKDF (reference sequence). The V segment lost 5 bases and the J segment 2 bases; nucleotides outside the gene matches: 1. This CDR3 is 14 amino acids long. This CDR3 is CATSRQGAGNTIYF. As DNA, the CDR3 is TGTGCCACCAGCCGACAGGGGGCTGGAAACACCATATATTTT. Combining the CDR3 with reference TRBV15 and TRBJ1-3 gives the whole variable domain DAMVIQNPRYQVTQFGKPVTLSCSQTLNHNVMYWYQQKSSQAPKLLFHYYDKDFNNEADTPDNFQSRRPNTSFCFLDIRSPGLGDTAMYLCATSRQGAGNTIYFGEGSWLTVV.

This chain joins TRBV5-4 and TRBJ1-2; TRBD1 is a possible D gene (5 bases). The CDR3 has 13 amino acids. Germline CDR1 and CDR2: SGHNT and YYREEE (reference sequence). The germline V and J ends were trimmed by 5 bases and 4 bases, with 12 bases remaining between them. CDR3 loop: CASSSDSLYGYTF. The CDR3 DNA sequence: TGTGCCAGCAGTTCTGACAGCCTCTATGGCTACACCTTC. The full variable domain, its missing parts supplied by reference TRBV5-4 and TRBJ1-2, is ETGVTQSPTHLIKTRGQQVTLRCSSQSGHNTVSWYQQALGQGPQFIFQYYREEENGRGNFPPRFSGLQFPNYSSELNVNALELDDSALYLCASSSDSLYGYTFGSGTRLTVV.

There are a few counts of this clone. The chain recombines TRBV11-2 with TRBJ2-7, with TRBD2 matching 12 bases. J was trimmed by 6 bases and V by 5 bases; bases with no gene match: 11. Germline CDR1 SGHAT, CDR2 FQNNGV. CDR3 length equals 16 residues. For the CDR3, the DNA is TGTGCCAGCAGCGGTGGACTAGCGGGACGCGATAGCGAGCAGTACTTC. Translation: CASSGGLAGRDSEQYF.